This T cell receptor beta chain was recorded in a study of regulatory T cells in long-lasting Graves disease. Many counts were recorded for this clonotype. Its target is unknown. Study results and caveats: Accuracy could have been hurt by small sample size.

HTBI primers from iRepertoire and Arm-PCR of CDR3 regions yielded the TCR beta libraries. TCRdb analysed the multiplex PCR reads with MiXCR anew, one entry per CDR3 protein. The sample includes roughly 530,000 distinct CDR3 sequences, roughly 16% of them seen just once. Time point noted: newly diagnosed GD, antithyroid drugs for less than 3 months. PBMC-derived RNA was used for the TCR library. Patients were from an endocrinology department in Xi'an, China. This CDR3 is built from 16 residues. V was shortened by 7 bases and J by 4 bases, with 22 bases between the two germline ends. These sequences were also reported in another study, on T cells in Graves' hyperthyroidism and ophthalmopathy. That paper notes: Hyperthyroidism, newly diagnosed and lasting under 2 months, affected patients aged 18 to 65. A set of HTBI primers served as the primers for a first-round RT-PCR of the TCR CDR3.

The TCR comes from a middle-aged woman with Graves disease. The J gene is TRBJ1-1, the V gene TRBV12-3 or TRBV12-4; D gene ambiguous. The material sequenced was peripheral blood mononuclear cells (PBMCs), taken at new diagnosis, from a patient treated with antithyroid drugs. The chain's CDR3 is CASTFLGGRPFTEAFF. CDR3 DNA sequence: TGTGCCAGCACCTTTTTAGGAGGGCGTCCATTCACTGAAGCTTTCTTT.